The 25 T cell receptor beta chains reported below all come from one sample, sequenced in a study of cytomegalovirus exposure and HLA in healthy donors. Both 60 Vbeta primers and 13 Jbeta primers went into the PCR. Sequencing used immunoSEQ multiplex PCR; TCRdb keeps in-frame clones, though not all of them. The data show over 55,000 clones, with 55% to 80% seen just once and less than 9% held by the top ten. The material sequenced was PBMCs. The receptors originated from a man aged 35 to 55 in good health and CMV-seropositive.

Only a few counts were recorded for this clone. The rearrangement links TRBV7-9 to TRBJ1-5, with 7 positions matching TRBD1. The germline V gene encodes CDR1 SEHNR and CDR2 FQNEAQ (reference sequence). The CDR3 consists of 14 residues. Trimming at V came to 5 bases and at J to 7 bases, leaving 8 bases not matched to a gene. The CDR3 here is CASSPDRVSQPQHF. The CDR3 nucleotides read TGTGCCAGCAGCCCAGACAGGGTTTCGCAGCCCCAGCATTTT.

This clone was observed a few times. This chain joins TRBV28 and TRBJ1-5, with 9 positions matching TRBD1. V shed 5 bases, J shed 12 bases, and the junction held 11 bases outside the gene matches. Germline V lookup: CDR1 MDHEN, CDR2 SYDVKM. This CDR3 comprises 14 residues. CDR3 sequence reads: CASSSPGTGMYQHF. CDR3 sequence (DNA): TGTGCCAGCAGTAGTCCCGGGACAGGGATGTACCAGCATTTT.

The chain uses TRBV27 and TRBJ2-1, with 7 bases fitting TRBD2. The length of the CDR3 is 15 residues. Germline values: CDR1 MNHEY, CDR2 SMNVEV (reference sequence). Losses at the gene ends were 4 bases for V and 4 bases for J; bases not matched to a gene: 7. The CDR3 DNA follows: TGTGCCAGCAGTTCCGGAACTAGCGATTACAATGAGCAGTTCTTC. Translated: CASSSGTSDYNEQFF.

Here the CDR3 DNA reads TGCAGTGCGGGGGGGAACACTGAAGCTTTCTTT. Translated: CSAGGNTEAFF. The chain links TRBV20-1 to TRBJ1-1; possibly TRBD1 for D (5 bases). The CDR3 consists of 11 residues. Between the trimmed V and J ends, which lost 6 bases and 1 base, there was a span of 6 bases. The germline V gene has CDR1 DFQATT and CDR2 SNEGSKA (reference sequence).

The chain recombines TRBV7-9 with TRBJ2-5; TRBD2 agrees at 7 bases. The CDR3 runs 15 residues. The germline gives CDR1 SEHNR, CDR2 FQNEAQ (reference sequence). The J segment lost 2 bases and the V segment lost 2 bases, leaving 5 bases of the junction unmatched. In DNA, the CDR3 is TGTGCCAGCAGCTTAAACCTAGCGGATCAAGAGACCCAGTACTTC. Translation: CASSLNLADQETQYF.

The CDR3 protein is CAISDTGQGSYNEQFF. For the CDR3, the DNA is TGTGCCATCAGTGATACGGGACAGGGAAGCTACAATGAGCAGTTCTTC. The J gene is TRBJ2-1, the V gene TRBV10-3; 9 bases fit TRBD1. The CDR3 contains 16 residues. Losses at the gene ends were 3 bases for V and 3 bases for J; bases not matched to a gene: 6. Germline V gene sequence: CDR1 ENHRY, CDR2 SYGVKD.

This clone was found a few times. The rearrangement joins TRBV7-9 to TRBJ1-3, with D tentatively TRBD1 (5 bases). CDR3 length: 15 residues. Germline CDR1 reads SEHNR; CDR2 reads FQNEAQ (reference sequence). V was clipped by 3 bases and J by 1 base, with 10 bases between them. The CDR3 DNA is TGTGCCAGCAGCTTCAACAGGCGGTCTGGAAACACCATATATTTT. Protein product: CASSFNRRSGNTIYF.

Only a few counts were recorded for this clone. The gene calls are TRBV6-5 and TRBJ1-1, with TRBD1 identical over 8 bases. Unmatched junction bases numbered 8, after V lost 4 bases and J lost 1 base. The CDR3 extends over 16 amino acids. The germline V gene encodes CDR1 MNHEY and CDR2 SVGAGI. As DNA, the CDR3 is TGTGCCAGCAGTTCGCCTACCGGGACAGGGAACACTGAAGCTTTCTTT. As protein: CASSSPTGTGNTEAFF.

The chain has TRBV4-3 and TRBJ1-2, with 7 bases matching TRBD1. J was trimmed by 5 bases and V by 0 bases; bases with no gene match: 3. Germline V gene lookup returns CDR1 LGHNA and CDR2 YSLEER. The CDR3 has 14 residues. CDR3 bases: TGCGCCAGCAGCCAAGATTCGACAGGGTATGGCTACACCTTC. It translates to CASSQDSTGYGYTF.

This chain links TRBV6-1 with TRBJ1-1; 7 positions match TRBD1. The V gene end was trimmed by 4 bases and the J gene end by 7 bases; junction bases not matched to a gene: 9. CDR1 is MNHNS, CDR2 SASEGT, per germline. There are 14 residues in the CDR3. CDR3 in amino acids: CASSGGGLPIEAFF. The CDR3, as DNA: TGTGCCAGCAGTGGAGGGGGCTTGCCCATTGAAGCTTTCTTT.

The chain couples TRBV18 to TRBJ2-4; D is uncertain. Germline CDR1 is KGHSH and CDR2 is LQKENI. The CDR3 consists of 16 residues. Trimming pared 1 base from V and 0 bases from J, leaving 10 bases between. The CDR3 spells CASSPRDTLAKNIQYF. The DNA for the CDR3 is TGTGCCAGCTCACCACGAGACACATTAGCCAAAAACATTCAGTACTTC. Using reference TRBV18 and TRBJ2-4 for the parts outside the CDR3, the full variable domain is NAGVMQNPRHLVRRRGQEARLRCSPMKGHSHVYWYRQLPEEGLKFMVYLQKENIIDESGMPKERFSAEFPKEGPSILRIQQVVRGDSAAYFCASSPRDTLAKNIQYFGAGTRLSVL.

The CDR3 loop reads CASSLSGGIGEAFF. Here the CDR3 DNA reads TGTGCCAGCAGCTTATCGGGGGGGATCGGTGAAGCTTTCTTT. The chain recombines TRBV5-6 with TRBJ1-1; tentative D call: TRBD1 (5 bases). Germline V gene lookup returns CDR1 SGHDT and CDR2 YYEEEE. The length of the CDR3 is 14 residues. V was trimmed by 2 bases and J by 7 bases, leaving 15 bases between them.

J is TRBJ2-5 and V is TRBV2; the match to TRBD2 covers 10 bases. Germline assignment: CDR1 SNHLY and CDR2 FYNNEI. After removal of 10 bases from V and 1 base from J, the junction contained 24 bases not matched to a gene. There are 20 residues in the CDR3. Here the CDR3 DNA reads TGTGCCACCCTATCTTATGACGAGGGAGAGACTAGCGGGTTCCAAGAGACCCAGTACTTC. Its translation: CATLSYDEGETSGFQETQYF.

The chain joins TRBV28 to TRBJ1-5; D unresolved. The ends were cut back, 6 bases at V and 2 bases at J, with 8 bases in the middle. CDR1 and CDR2 (germline): MDHEN, SYDVKM. The CDR3 runs to 13 residues. In DNA form, the CDR3 reads TGTGCCAGCAGCTCCTACGGCAATCAGCCCCAGCATTTT. This codes for CASSSYGNQPQHF. The full variable domain, with the rest looked up from reference TRBV28 and TRBJ1-5, is DVKVTQSSRYLVKRTGEKVFLECVQDMDHENMFWYRQDPGLGLRLIYFSYDVKMKEKGDIPEGYSVSREKKERFSLILESASTNQTSMYLCASSSYGNQPQHFGDGTRLSIL.

V and J are TRBV19 and TRBJ1-2; TRBD1 matches at 7 bases. Germline-derived CDR1 and CDR2 are LNHDA and SQIVND (reference sequence). The CDR3 spans 11 residues. The CDR3 spells CAYRDRNYYTF. The CDR3 nucleotides are TGTGCTTATAGGGACAGAAATTACTACACCTTC.

The J gene is TRBJ2-3, the V gene TRBV28; 7 bases align to TRBD1. V was pared by 4 bases and J by 3 bases, with 1 base of the junction left unmatched. CDR1 MDHEN and CDR2 SYDVKM come from the germline V gene. The CDR3 contains 13 residues. Here the CDR3 DNA reads TGTGCCAGCAGTTCGACAGGGACAGATACGCAGTATTTT. The encoded protein is CASSSTGTDTQYF.

The chain couples TRBV15 to TRBJ1-1, with D tentatively TRBD1 (6 bases). The V end lost 6 bases, the J end lost 3 bases, and 14 bases lay between the germline ends. Looked up from germline, CDR1 is LNHNV and CDR2 is YYDKDF (reference sequence). The CDR3 contains 14 residues. The CDR3 DNA follows: TGTGCCACCAGGGTGGGGGCTTCCTACACTGAAGCTTTCTTT. Its translation: CATRVGASYTEAFF.

The V call is TRBV2, the J call TRBJ2-7; 12 bases agree with TRBD2. The V gene end was trimmed by 7 bases and the J gene end by 6 bases; junction bases not matched to a gene: 7. The CDR3 covers 14 residues. Germline CDR1 and CDR2: SNHLY and FYNNEI. CDR3: CASNPSGRASEQYF. CDR3 in DNA: TGTGCCAGCAACCCTAGCGGGAGGGCGAGCGAGCAGTACTTC.

This clone was detected once. This chain connects TRBV19 to TRBJ2-1, with 9 bases that match TRBD1. Germline values: CDR1 LNHDA, CDR2 SQIVND (reference sequence). The V and J ends lost 7 bases and 7 bases, in that order; junction bases with no gene match: 8. This CDR3 is 14 amino acids long. DNA of the CDR3: TGTGCCAGTAAAACTCCGGGACAGGGAAATGAGCAGTTCTTC. It translates to CASKTPGQGNEQFF.

The V call is TRBV6-5, the J call TRBJ1-6; TRBD1 is a possible D gene (5 bases). V lost 6 bases and J 0 bases, leaving 9 bases between the germline ends. The CDR3 consists of 15 residues. Looked up from germline, CDR1 is MNHEY and CDR2 is SVGAGI. The DNA of the CDR3 is TGTGCCAGCAGAACCGACAGCTCCTATAATTCACCCCTCCACTTT. Amino acids: CASRTDSSYNSPLHF.

The chain carries TRBV13 and TRBJ2-1; the D gene is possibly TRBD2 (5 bases). The CDR3 contains 17 residues. Trimming pared 0 bases from V and 8 bases from J, leaving 20 bases between. Germline V CDR1 and CDR2: PRHDT, FYEKMQ (reference sequence). The CDR3 protein is CASSLGGSSPREYEQFF. DNA for the CDR3: TGTGCCAGCAGCTTAGGCGGGTCTAGCCCCAGAGAATATGAGCAGTTCTTC.

The V and J genes are TRBV4-2 and TRBJ2-3; D remains unclear. Germline CDR1 is LGHNA and CDR2 is YNFKEQ. The V gene lost 0 bases and the J gene lost 6 bases, with 4 bases spanning the gap. The CDR3 contains 12 residues. CDR3 region: CASSQDRDTQYF. CDR3 nucleotides: TGTGCCAGCAGCCAAGATCGGGATACGCAGTATTTT.

This rearrangement joins TRBV10-3 to TRBJ2-3; the match to TRBD2 covers 14 bases. The CDR3 spans 17 residues. J gave up 5 bases and V 0 bases, and 4 bases lay outside the gene matches. Germline CDR1 and CDR2: ENHRY and SYGVKD. CDR3 sequence reads: CAISESLGLAGGDTQYF. CDR3 nucleotide sequence: TGTGCCATCAGTGAGTCGTTAGGACTAGCGGGGGGAGATACGCAGTATTTT.

The rearrangement uses TRBV18 and TRBJ2-1, with 7 bases matching TRBD2. Per germline, CDR1 KGHSH and CDR2 LQKENI. V was clipped by 1 base and J by 6 bases; unmatched bases: 0. The CDR3 runs 13 residues. CDR3 sequence: CASSPRGGNEQFF. The CDR3 bases are TGTGCCAGCTCACCACGGGGGGGCAATGAGCAGTTCTTC.

This chain joins TRBV5-6 and TRBJ1-1; no firm D call. V lost 0 bases and J 6 bases, leaving 12 bases between the germline ends. The germline CDR1 and CDR2 sequences are SGHDT and YYEEEE. The CDR3 has 14 amino acids. CDR3 sequence: CASSLEIEGAEAFF. The CDR3 DNA follows: TGTGCCAGCAGCTTGGAAATAGAAGGAGCTGAAGCTTTCTTT.